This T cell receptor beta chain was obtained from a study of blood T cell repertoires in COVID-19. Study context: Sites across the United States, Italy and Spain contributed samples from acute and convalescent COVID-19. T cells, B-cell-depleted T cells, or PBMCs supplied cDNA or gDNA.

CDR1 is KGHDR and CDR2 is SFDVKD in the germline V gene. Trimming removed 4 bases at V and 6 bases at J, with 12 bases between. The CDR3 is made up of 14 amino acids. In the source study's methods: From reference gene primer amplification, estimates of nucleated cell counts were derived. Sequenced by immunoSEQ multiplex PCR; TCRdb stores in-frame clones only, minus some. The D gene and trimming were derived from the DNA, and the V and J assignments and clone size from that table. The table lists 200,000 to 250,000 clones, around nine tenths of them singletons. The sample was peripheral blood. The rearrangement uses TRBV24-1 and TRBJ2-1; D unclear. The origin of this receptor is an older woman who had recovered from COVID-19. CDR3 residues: CATSEPPTSNEQFF. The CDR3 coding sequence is TGTGCCACCAGTGAACCCCCCACCAGCAATGAGCAGTTCTTC.